Listed here are 32 T cell receptor beta chains from one sample, sequenced in a study of T cells in localized non-small cell lung cancer. Produced via immunoSEQ multiplex PCR; TCRdb's table is partial and in-frame only. The sample records 15,000 to 17,000 clones, approximately 89% being singletons. The starting material was peripheral blood mononuclear cells, obtained before any cancer treatment. These receptors all come from a male donor at least 60 years old with stage II lung adenocarcinoma.

V is TRBV5-6 and J is TRBJ1-3; tentatively, D is TRBD1 (5 bases). V shed 4 bases and J shed 0 bases, with 17 bases lying between them. The CDR3 runs 17 residues. The germline CDR1 and CDR2 sequences are SGHDT and YYEEEE. The CDR3 sequence: CASSENRGSSSGNTIYF. CDR3 sequence (DNA): TGTGCCAGCAGCGAAAACCGGGGGAGCAGCTCTGGAAACACCATATATTTT.

Concerning this clone itself: In the same sample, other DNA sequences code for this CDR3. The chain links TRBV11-2 to TRBJ1-1; TRBD1 aligns across 9 bases. V shed 5 bases, J shed 5 bases, and the junction held 6 bases outside the gene matches. Germline V gene sequence: CDR1 SGHAT, CDR2 FQNNGV. The CDR3 runs 14 residues. The DNA for the CDR3 is TGTGCCAGCAGCAGAACAGGGGGCGATACTGAAGCTTTCTTT. It yields the protein CASSRTGGDTEAFF. Variable domain in full (rest from reference TRBV11-2 and TRBJ1-1): EAGVAQSPRYKIIEKRQSVAFWCNPISGHATLYWYQQILGQGPKLLIQFQNNGVVDDSQLPKDRFSAERLKGVDSTLKIQPAKLEDSAVYLCASSRTGGDTEAFFGQGTRLTVV.

The chain joins TRBV11-3 to TRBJ2-2; the match to TRBD2 covers 10 bases. Per the germline V gene, CDR1 is SGHNT and CDR2 is YENEEA. This CDR3 contains 19 residues. With 2 bases clipped from V and 5 bases from J, the junction kept 14 bases outside the gene matches. Written as DNA, the CDR3 is TGTGCCAGCAGCTTATCCGGTTGGTTAGCGGGAGGAAGGACCGGGGAGCTGTTTTTT. Its protein product is CASSLSGWLAGGRTGELFF.

The sample holds a few counts of this clone. The rearrangement joins TRBV6-4 to TRBJ1-1; TRBD1 agrees at 7 bases. Germline-derived CDR1 and CDR2 are MRHNA and SNTAGT. This CDR3 contains 14 residues. The V gene end was trimmed by 4 bases and the J gene end by 1 base; junction bases not matched to a gene: 3. Here the CDR3 reads CASSAKGANTEAFF. DNA of the CDR3: TGTGCCAGCAGTGCCAAGGGGGCGAACACTGAAGCTTTCTTT.

CDR3 sequence reads: CASSPGTANYGYTF. DNA for the CDR3: TGTGCCAGCAGCCCCGGGACAGCAAACTATGGCTACACCTTC. V usage is TRBV6-4 and J usage is TRBJ1-2; 7 nucleotides agree with TRBD1. Germline V gene sequence: CDR1 MRHNA, CDR2 SNTAGT. Trimming cost V 6 bases and J 2 bases; bases outside gene matches: 6. The CDR3 runs 14 residues.

The rearrangement links TRBV10-1 to TRBJ2-5, with no clear D. Germline V CDR1 and CDR2: WNHNN, SYGVQD (reference sequence). The CDR3 totals 14 residues. V was cut by 6 bases and J by 1 base, with 12 bases left in between. CDR3 nucleotide sequence: TGCGCCAGCAGCCAAGGTAGGGCCCAAGAGACCCAGTACTTC. Protein sequence: CASSQGRAQETQYF.

The chain carries TRBV4-1 and TRBJ2-5; no reliable D call. V was shortened by 0 bases and J by 4 bases, with 15 bases between the two germline ends. This CDR3 is built from 16 residues. Germline V CDR1 and CDR2: MGHRA, YSYEKL. The CDR3 DNA sequence: TGCGCCAGCAGCCAAGATAAGGCAGGAGTGAGAGAGACCCAGTACTTC. As protein: CASSQDKAGVRETQYF.

The sample holds a few counts of this clone. The chain has TRBV19 and TRBJ2-7, with D perhaps matching TRBD2 (5 bases). The CDR3 runs 15 residues. The germline V gene has CDR1 LNHDA and CDR2 SQIVND (reference sequence). The V end lost 2 bases, the J end lost 4 bases, and 15 bases lay between the germline ends. CDR3 coding DNA: TGTGCCAGTAGTATATCCTTGGCAGCGGATTACGAGCAGTACTTC. It codes for CASSISLAADYEQYF.

The chain links TRBV30 to TRBJ1-2; no reliable D call. Germline CDR1 and CDR2: GTSNPN and SVGIG (reference sequence). The CDR3 length is 14 residues. V lost 0 bases and J lost 0, with 8 bases in between. CDR3 nucleotides: TGTGCCTGGAGTGTGCACGCTTCTAACTATGGCTACACCTTC. Translating it yields CAWSVHASNYGYTF.

This clone showed up just once. The chain couples TRBV5-1 to TRBJ2-7; 12 bases map to TRBD2. This CDR3 is built from 15 residues. Germline-derived CDR1 and CDR2 are SGHRS and YFSETQ. V shed 4 bases and J 7 bases; nucleotides not matched to a gene: 9. In DNA, the CDR3 is TGCGCCAGCAGCCAAAGACTAGCGGGAGCGGGAGAGCAGTACTTC. Translating gives CASSQRLAGAGEQYF.

The rearrangement uses TRBV27 and TRBJ1-5; weak D call: TRBD1 (6 bases). CDR3 length: 20 amino acids. CDR1 is MNHEY, CDR2 SMNVEV, per germline (reference sequence). Trimming pared 6 bases from V and 0 bases from J, leaving 27 bases between. The CDR3 here is CASSTRIALDRTHSNQPQHF. The CDR3 coding sequence is TGTGCCAGCAGCACCCGAATCGCCCTCGACAGGACCCATAGCAATCAGCCCCAGCATTTT.

This clone occurred a few times. The gene calls are TRBV4-1 and TRBJ2-1; no clear D. The CDR3 has 13 amino acids. CDR1 and CDR2 (germline): MGHRA, YSYEKL. V was cut by 2 bases and J by 8 bases, with 10 bases left in between. In nucleotides, the CDR3 is TGCGCCAGCAGCCAACCTCCTCGGGATGAGCAGTTCTTC. It yields the protein CASSQPPRDEQFF.

V usage is TRBV6-5 and J usage is TRBJ1-2, with a tentative D call TRBD1 (5 bases). This CDR3 spans 15 amino acids. Germline-derived CDR1 and CDR2 are MNHEY and SVGAGI. V was clipped by 5 bases and J by 5 bases, with 18 bases between them. In DNA form, the CDR3 reads TGTGCCAGCAGTCTGGGGGGAGCTTCGGGGTATGGCTACACCTTC. It yields the protein CASSLGGASGYGYTF.

The chain recombines TRBV6-1 with TRBJ2-7, with D possibly matching TRBD1 (6 bases). CDR1 MNHNS and CDR2 SASEGT come from the germline V gene. With 7 bases removed from V and 3 bases from J, the gap between germline ends came to 16 bases. The CDR3 runs to 14 residues. The CDR3 region is CASIRGQPYYEQYF. The CDR3 DNA reads as TGTGCCAGCATTCGTGGACAGCCTTACTACGAGCAGTACTTC.

This chain uses TRBV27 with TRBJ2-1; D perhaps matches TRBD2 (6 bases). Germline V gene sequence: CDR1 MNHEY, CDR2 SMNVEV (reference sequence). Trimming stripped 5 bases from V and 0 bases from J, with 14 bases between. The CDR3 has 16 amino acids. In DNA form, the CDR3 reads TGTGCCAGCAGTCCCAGAAGCGGGCCCTCCTACAATGAGCAGTTCTTC. Translating gives CASSPRSGPSYNEQFF.

The rearrangement links TRBV12-5 to TRBJ2-5, with TRBD2 matching 13 bases. Germline CDR1 and CDR2: LGHNT and FRNRAP. The CDR3 consists of 17 residues. Trimming at V came to 6 bases and at J to 1 base, leaving 8 bases not matched to a gene. The DNA of the CDR3 is TGTGCTAGTGGACCCCCGGGACTAGCGGGAACCCAAGAGACCCAGTACTTC. Translating gives CASGPPGLAGTQETQYF.

V and J are TRBV28 and TRBJ2-6, with unresolved D. V was cut by 3 bases and J by 0 bases, with 15 bases left in between. This CDR3 is built from 18 residues. The V gene's germline CDR1 is MDHEN and CDR2 SYDVKM. Written as DNA, the CDR3 is TGTGCCAGCAGTTTCTTAGGCAGAAGATACTCTGGGGCCAACGTCCTGACTTTC. It yields the protein CASSFLGRRYSGANVLTF.

The chain combines TRBV11-3 with TRBJ2-5, with 8 bases lining up with TRBD2. The germline V gene has CDR1 SGHNT and CDR2 YENEEA. The V and J ends lost 5 bases and 4 bases, in that order; junction bases with no gene match: 9. This CDR3 contains 15 residues. CDR3 coding DNA: TGTGCCAGCAGCCCGAGTCTAGCGGGCGGAGAGACCCAGTACTTC. This gives the protein CASSPSLAGGETQYF.

The CDR3 reads CASSQETGAPYEQYF. The CDR3 nucleotides read TGCGCCAGCAGCCAAGAAACGGGGGCCCCCTACGAGCAGTACTTC. The gene calls are TRBV4-1 and TRBJ2-7; D possibly matches TRBD1 or TRBD2 (6 bases each). Germline loops: CDR1 MGHRA, CDR2 YSYEKL. This CDR3 comprises 15 residues. The V gene lost 0 bases and the J gene lost 2 bases, with 11 bases spanning the gap.

The chain employs TRBV28 and TRBJ2-6; D not certain. V was shortened by 6 bases and J by 0 bases, with 6 bases between the two germline ends. In germline, CDR1 is MDHEN, CDR2 SYDVKM. The CDR3 has 14 residues. The CDR3 spells CASRQSSGANVLTF. Here the CDR3 DNA reads TGTGCCAGCAGGCAAAGCTCTGGGGCCAACGTCCTGACTTTC. Based on the CDR3 plus reference TRBV28 and TRBJ2-6, the full variable domain is DVKVTQSSRYLVKRTGEKVFLECVQDMDHENMFWYRQDPGLGLRLIYFSYDVKMKEKGDIPEGYSVSREKKERFSLILESASTNQTSMYLCASRQSSGANVLTFGAGSRLTVL.

This clone was picked up one time. The V and J genes are TRBV19 and TRBJ2-3; no clear D gene. Germline CDR1 and CDR2: LNHDA and SQIVND (reference sequence). V gave up 4 bases and J gave up 5 bases, with 4 bases separating them. The CDR3 is made up of 11 amino acids. This CDR3 is CASSTGDTQYF. CDR3 nucleotide sequence: TGTGCCAGTAGTACAGGAGATACGCAGTATTTT.

This clone has only a few counts. This chain connects TRBV4-2 to TRBJ2-3; TRBD1 matches 9 bases. Unmatched junction bases numbered 4, after V lost 4 bases and J lost 5 bases. The CDR3 is made up of 14 amino acids. Germline CDR1 reads LGHNA; CDR2 reads YNFKEQ. The CDR3 protein is CASSPGQGLDTQYF. In nucleotides, the CDR3 is TGTGCCAGCAGCCCCGGACAGGGGTTAGATACGCAGTATTTT.

The chain joins TRBV28 to TRBJ2-7; D is ambiguous. The CDR3 is 16 residues long. V was cut by 3 bases and J by 0 bases, with 15 bases left in between. Germline V CDR1 and CDR2: MDHEN, SYDVKM. This CDR3 reads CASSFNPTKNSYEQYF. DNA for the CDR3: TGTGCCAGCAGTTTTAACCCCACGAAAAACTCCTACGAGCAGTACTTC.

This clone was recorded once. The CDR3 protein is CASSPVEGGGPMNTEAFF. DNA of the CDR3: TGTGCCAGCTCACCAGTTGAGGGAGGGGGTCCCATGAACACTGAAGCTTTCTTT. The chain employs TRBV18 and TRBJ1-1; a weak D match, TRBD1 (6 bases). The V and J ends lost 2 bases and 0 bases respectively, with 19 bases between them. The CDR3 length is 18 residues. Germline V lookup: CDR1 KGHSH, CDR2 LQKENI. Full variable domain (remainder filled in from reference TRBV18 and TRBJ1-1): NAGVMQNPRHLVRRRGQEARLRCSPMKGHSHVYWYRQLPEEGLKFMVYLQKENIIDESGMPKERFSAEFPKEGPSILRIQQVVRGDSAAYFCASSPVEGGGPMNTEAFFGQGTRLTVV.

The genes are TRBV27 and TRBJ2-7, with 12 positions matching TRBD2. The CDR3 covers 15 residues. Germline-derived CDR1 and CDR2 are MNHEY and SMNVEV (reference sequence). After removal of 6 bases from V and 6 bases from J, the junction contained 9 bases not matched to a gene. The CDR3 bases are TGTGCCAGCAGCCCGACGACTAGCGGGAGTCCCGAGCAGTACTTC. This encodes CASSPTTSGSPEQYF.

The V and J genes are TRBV7-6 and TRBJ2-7; TRBD2 aligns across 10 bases. Germline V CDR1 and CDR2: SGHVS, FNYEAQ. The CDR3 is made up of 15 amino acids. V shed 6 bases and J 1 base; nucleotides not matched to a gene: 6. The CDR3: CASSRTSGFSYEQYF. In DNA form, the CDR3 reads TGTGCCAGCAGTCGGACTAGCGGATTTTCCTACGAGCAGTACTTC.

The chain joins TRBV2 to TRBJ1-1, with D maybe TRBD1 (6 bases). This CDR3 spans 13 amino acids. Germline V lookup: CDR1 SNHLY, CDR2 FYNNEI. Trimming left V 4 bases short and J 3 bases short, with 9 bases between. CDR3 in DNA: TGTGCCAGCAGTGTCCAGGGGTACACTGAAGCTTTCTTT. Its translation is CASSVQGYTEAFF.

This chain links TRBV11-3 with TRBJ1-1; the D is unclear. Trimming took 5 bases from V and 1 from J, leaving 14 bases between them. The germline CDR1 and CDR2 sequences are SGHNT and YENEEA. The length of the CDR3 is 15 residues. CDR3 bases: TGTGCCAGCAGCAACAACGGACGGGCGAACACTGAAGCTTTCTTT. Translation: CASSNNGRANTEAFF.

The chain combines TRBV4-3 with TRBJ1-2; D is unclear. Trimming pared 0 bases from V and 2 bases from J, leaving 13 bases between. Germline V gives CDR1 LGHNA, CDR2 YSLEER. The CDR3 is 16 residues long. Here the CDR3 DNA reads TGCGCCAGCAGCCAAGATACTAACAACCGGAACTATGGCTACACCTTC. The encoded protein is CASSQDTNNRNYGYTF.

This clone rates as medium-sized. Here the CDR3 DNA reads TGTGCCAGCAGCTTGCCTCCCCAGCAGTTCTTC. Translating it yields CASSLPPQQFF. This chain uses TRBV5-8 with TRBJ2-1; D remains ambiguous. Trimming removed 1 base at V and 11 bases at J, with 7 bases between. The CDR3 consists of 11 residues. Per the germline V gene, CDR1 is SGHTS and CDR2 is YDEGEE.

This sequence joins TRBV7-9 and TRBJ1-3; maybe TRBD1 (5 bases). With 0 bases removed from V and 4 bases from J, the gap between germline ends came to 10 bases. The CDR3 totals 15 residues. Looked up from germline, CDR1 is SEHNR and CDR2 is FQNEAQ (reference sequence). CDR3 sequence: CASSLAGLYGNTIYF. The DNA of the CDR3 is TGTGCCAGCAGCTTAGCGGGACTGTACGGAAACACCATATATTTT.

The chain employs TRBV7-9 and TRBJ2-3; 10 bases are shared with TRBD1. Trimming took 1 base from V and 3 from J; bases not matched to a gene: 1. Germline assignment: CDR1 SEHNR and CDR2 FQNEAQ (reference sequence). The CDR3 has 15 amino acids. CDR3: CASSLGQGATDTQYF. The CDR3 DNA follows: TGTGCCAGCAGCTTAGGACAGGGGGCGACAGATACGCAGTATTTT.